Shown below are 17 T cell receptor beta chains from a single sample sequenced in a study of regulatory T cells in long-lasting Graves disease (TCRdb year 2021). Preparation of the library involved multiplex PCR. The sequencer listed for this sample is Illumina HiSeq 4000. TCR beta libraries were built with iRepertoire HTBI primers and Arm-PCR amplification of CDR3 regions. TCRdb took the public reads, trimmed them with fastp at Q25, ran MiXCR for clone calling and kept in-frame beta chains. Duplicate CDR3 protein sequences are folded into a single record with the most common DNA and genes. The table for this sample lists over 650,000 distinct CDR3 sequences; 25% to 35% of them were counted only once. The leading ten clones occupy roughly 41% of the sample. The time point tag for this specimen amounts to: persistent/refractory GD, antithyroid drugs over 5 years with positive TRAb. For both TCR sequencing and RNA sequencing, RNA was extracted from PBMCs using TRIzol.

The sequencing here drew on peripheral blood mononuclear cells (PBMCs), taken when the disease was refractory, from a patient treated with antithyroid drugs. The receptors were sampled from a female donor with Graves disease.

The V call is TRBV7-9, the J call TRBJ2-5; D assignment may be TRBD1 or TRBD2 (5 bases each). Trimming took off 5 bases at V and 3 bases at J, with 16 bases between the two ends. The CDR3 length is 15 residues. Germline V CDR1 and CDR2: SEHNR, FQNEAQ (reference sequence). CDR3 protein: CASSEEPGTKETQYF. The CDR3 bases are TGTGCCAGCAGCGAAGAACCCGGGACGAAAGAGACCCAGTACTTC.

The chain uses TRBV11-2 and TRBJ2-7, with D uncertain. The germline CDR1 and CDR2 sequences are SGHAT and FQNNGV. The CDR3 is 15 residues long. The V gene lost 3 bases and the J gene lost 5 bases, with 17 bases spanning the gap. The CDR3 reads CASSFSYRTGDEQYF. CDR3 DNA: TGTGCCAGCAGCTTTAGTTACCGAACTGGGGACGAGCAGTACTTC.

The V call is TRBV18, the J call TRBJ2-5; D gene unclear. Per germline, CDR1 KGHSH and CDR2 LQKENI. This CDR3 comprises 14 residues. Trimming took 3 bases from V and 1 from J, leaving 9 bases between them. CDR3 in amino acids: CASSPGYSQETQYF. The CDR3 nucleotides are TGTGCCAGCTCACCGGGATACAGCCAAGAGACCCAGTACTTC.

This clonotype was picked up many times. The gene calls are TRBV27 and TRBJ1-6, with D hard to call. Deletions cut 5 bases from V and 5 bases from J, with 13 bases between. Looked up from germline, CDR1 is MNHEY and CDR2 is SMNVEV (reference sequence). The CDR3 contains 15 residues. The CDR3 nucleotides read TGTGCCAGCAGTCCCCATGATGGGAATAATTCACCCCTCCACTTT. Translating gives CASSPHDGNNSPLHF.

The chain carries TRBV7-9 and TRBJ1-1, with 9 bases fitting TRBD1. The CDR3 sequence is 14 residues long. Trimming took 7 bases from V and 11 from J; bases not matched to a gene: 14. Per germline, CDR1 SEHNR and CDR2 FQNEAQ (reference sequence). The CDR3 here is CASTPQGAPVGAFF. DNA of the CDR3: TGTGCCAGCACGCCACAGGGGGCGCCCGTTGGGGCTTTCTTT.

This clonotype was recorded at least ten times. The J gene is TRBJ1-2, the V gene TRBV28; tentative D call: TRBD1 (5 bases). V lost 6 bases and J lost 6, with 14 bases in between. The CDR3 covers 13 residues. Per germline, CDR1 MDHEN and CDR2 SYDVKM. The CDR3 region has the DNA TGTGCCAGCAGCCCACGACAGTGGCATGGCTACACCTTC. Protein sequence: CASSPRQWHGYTF.

This clonotype was seen only a few times. V and J are TRBV11-2 and TRBJ2-2; no reliable D call. Germline V lookup: CDR1 SGHAT, CDR2 FQNNGV. The germline V and J ends were trimmed by 4 bases and 3 bases, with 6 bases remaining between them. The CDR3 consists of 13 residues. CDR3 nucleotides: TGTGCCAGCAGCTCCCTTCACACCGGGGAGCTGTTTTTT. The encoded protein is CASSSLHTGELFF.

This clonotype was recorded many times. V gene TRBV28 combines with J gene TRBJ2-5; 9 bases fit TRBD2. This CDR3 comprises 17 residues. The germline V gene has CDR1 MDHEN and CDR2 SYDVKM. J was trimmed by 5 bases and V by 3 bases; bases with no gene match: 13. The CDR3 protein is CASSFGAGGARLETQYF. In nucleotides, the CDR3 is TGTGCCAGCAGTTTTGGGGCGGGAGGGGCCCGACTGGAGACCCAGTACTTC.

The chain recombines TRBV2 with TRBJ2-7, with TRBD2 matching 16 bases. J was trimmed by 8 bases and V by 6 bases; bases with no gene match: 7. CDR3 size: 15 residues. The germline gives CDR1 SNHLY, CDR2 FYNNEI. The CDR3 coding sequence is TGTGCCAGCAGACGGGGACTAGCGGGAGGGCAGCAGCAGTACTTC. Its protein is CASRRGLAGGQQQYF.

The gene calls are TRBV15 and TRBJ1-2; the D is unclear. There are 17 residues in the CDR3. CDR1 and CDR2 from the germline V gene are LNHNV and YYDKDF (reference sequence). With 3 bases removed from V and 4 bases from J, the gap between germline ends came to 21 bases. The chain's CDR3 is CATSSPEQDGNLYGYTF. CDR3 in DNA: TGTGCCACCAGCAGTCCAGAGCAGGACGGCAACCTCTATGGCTACACCTTC. Drawing the rest from reference TRBV15 and TRBJ1-2, the complete variable domain is DAMVIQNPRYQVTQFGKPVTLSCSQTLNHNVMYWYQQKSSQAPKLLFHYYDKDFNNEADTPDNFQSRRPNTSFCFLDIRSPGLGDTAMYLCATSSPEQDGNLYGYTFGSGTRLTVV.

This clonotype occurred a few times. V gene TRBV7-3 combines with J gene TRBJ1-1; D remains ambiguous. The V gene's germline CDR1 is SGHTA and CDR2 FQGTGA. V gave up 3 bases and J gave up 6 bases, with 2 bases separating them. This CDR3 is 10 amino acids long. Here the CDR3 DNA reads TGTGCCAGCAGCTTCTCTGAAGCTTTCTTT. Translated: CASSFSEAFF.

The sample holds a few counts of this clonotype. The chain employs TRBV20-1 and TRBJ2-4, with TRBD1 matching 8 bases. This CDR3 region has 18 residues. Germline CDR1 is DFQATT and CDR2 is SNEGSKA (reference sequence). J was trimmed by 0 bases and V by 0 bases; bases with no gene match: 10. The DNA of the CDR3 is TGCAGTGCTAGAGACTGGACAGGGAGCCTTCTAGCCAAAAACATTCAGTACTTC. Protein product: CSARDWTGSLLAKNIQYF.

This chain joins TRBV29-1 and TRBJ1-5; 9 bases fit TRBD1. The CDR3 sequence is 14 residues long. Germline lookup yields CDR1 SQVTM and CDR2 ANQGSEA. Trimming took 6 bases from V and 3 from J; bases not matched to a gene: 6. CDR3 nucleotide sequence: TGCAGCGTGGGGGACAGGGCTTCCAATCAGCCCCAGCATTTT. The encoded protein is CSVGDRASNQPQHF.

This clonotype was observed a few times. CDR3 sequence: CASGLATGANYEQYF. The CDR3 DNA follows: TGTGCTAGTGGTTTGGCGACCGGGGCTAACTACGAGCAGTACTTC. The chain is built from TRBV12-5 and TRBJ2-7, with D perhaps being TRBD1 or TRBD2 (5 bases each). The V end lost 1 base, the J end lost 3 bases, and 13 bases lay between the germline ends. There are 15 residues in the CDR3. The germline CDR1 and CDR2 sequences are LGHNT and FRNRAP.

This clonotype was recorded a few times. The chain is built from TRBV6-1 and TRBJ2-7; D gene unclear. The germline V and J ends were trimmed by 7 bases and 3 bases, with 19 bases remaining between them. The CDR3 has 15 amino acids. Germline-derived CDR1 and CDR2 are MNHNS and SASEGT. The CDR3 DNA is TGTGCCAGCACCAGCTTGCAAAAGGGTATCTACGAGCAGTACTTC. It yields the protein CASTSLQKGIYEQYF.

As to this clonotype: The junction departs from the called germline gene at one end, perhaps through a read error. This chain links TRBV27 with TRBJ1-2; 7 nucleotides match TRBD1. Germline lookup yields CDR1 MNHEY and CDR2 SMNVEV (reference sequence). This CDR3 contains 14 residues. Here the CDR3 DNA reads TGTGCCAGCAGAACGACAGGGAGTAACTATGGCTACAACTTC. This codes for CASRTTGSNYGYNF.

The chain links TRBV29-1 to TRBJ2-4; TRBD1 or TRBD2 may be the D gene (5 bases each). Germline assignment: CDR1 SQVTM and CDR2 ANQGSEA. Deletions cut 4 bases from V and 2 bases from J, with 18 bases between. The length of the CDR3 is 16 residues. The CDR3 loop is CSVVSGWERTKNIQYF. CDR3 bases: TGCAGCGTTGTATCAGGGTGGGAGAGAACCAAAAACATTCAGTACTTC.